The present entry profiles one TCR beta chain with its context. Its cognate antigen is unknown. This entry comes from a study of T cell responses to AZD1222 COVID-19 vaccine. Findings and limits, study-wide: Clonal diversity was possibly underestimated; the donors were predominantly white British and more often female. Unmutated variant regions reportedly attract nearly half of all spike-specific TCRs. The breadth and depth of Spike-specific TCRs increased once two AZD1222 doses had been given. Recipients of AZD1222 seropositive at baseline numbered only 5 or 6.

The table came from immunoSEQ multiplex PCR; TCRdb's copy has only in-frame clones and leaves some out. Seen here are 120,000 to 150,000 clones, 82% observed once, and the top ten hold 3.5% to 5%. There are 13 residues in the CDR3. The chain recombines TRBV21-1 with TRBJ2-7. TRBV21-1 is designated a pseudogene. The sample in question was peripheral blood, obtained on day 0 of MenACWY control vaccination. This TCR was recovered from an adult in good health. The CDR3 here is CASSNYFGHEQYF. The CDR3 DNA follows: TGTGCCAGCAGCAATTATTTTGGTCACGAGCAGTACTTC.